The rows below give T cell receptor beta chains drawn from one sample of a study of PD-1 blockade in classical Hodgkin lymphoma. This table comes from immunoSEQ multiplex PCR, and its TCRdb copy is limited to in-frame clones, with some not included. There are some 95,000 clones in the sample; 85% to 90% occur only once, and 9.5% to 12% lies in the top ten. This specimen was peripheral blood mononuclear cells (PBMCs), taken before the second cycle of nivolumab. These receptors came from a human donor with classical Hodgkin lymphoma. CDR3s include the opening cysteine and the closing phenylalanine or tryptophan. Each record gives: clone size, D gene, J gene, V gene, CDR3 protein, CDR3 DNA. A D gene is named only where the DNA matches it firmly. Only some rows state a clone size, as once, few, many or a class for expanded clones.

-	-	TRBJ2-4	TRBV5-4	CASPEREPKNIQYF	TGTGCCAGTCCCGAACGGGAGCCCAAAAACATTCAGTACTTC
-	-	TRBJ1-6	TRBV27	CASSPQGMRPLHF	TGTGCCAGCAGTCCCCAAGGAATGAGACCCCTCCACTTT
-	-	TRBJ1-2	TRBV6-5	CASSYPGTLDYTF	TGTGCCAGCAGTTACCCCGGGACATTGGACTACACCTTC
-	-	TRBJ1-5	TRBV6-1	CASNWHTLNQPQHF	TGTGCCAGCAACTGGCACACCCTTAATCAGCCCCAGCATTTT
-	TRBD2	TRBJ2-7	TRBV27	CASTQRGGGSYEQYF	TGTGCCAGCACCCAGCGGGGTGGGGGCTCCTACGAGCAGTACTTC
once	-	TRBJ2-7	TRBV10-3	CAISEQGSYEQYF	TGTGCCATCAGTGAGCAGGGTTCCTACGAGCAGTACTTC
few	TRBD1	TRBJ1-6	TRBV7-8	CASSLLTGGFNSPLHF	TGTGCCAGCAGCTTACTAACAGGGGGCTTTAATTCACCCCTCCACTTT
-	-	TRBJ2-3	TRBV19	CASSSHSGPYTDTQYF	TGTGCCAGTAGTTCCCACTCGGGACCCTACACAGATACGCAGTATTTT
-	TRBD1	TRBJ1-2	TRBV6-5	CASATGPYFYGYTF	TGTGCCAGTGCGACAGGGCCCTACTTTTATGGCTACACCTTC
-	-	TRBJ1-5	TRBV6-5	CASSYGGSNQPQHF	TGTGCCAGCAGTTATGGAGGGTCCAATCAGCCCCAGCATTTT
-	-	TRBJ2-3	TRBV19	CASSLADTQYF	TGTGCCAGTAGTTTGGCAGATACGCAGTATTTT
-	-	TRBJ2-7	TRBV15	CATSLREGYGYEQYF	TGTGCCACCAGCCTGAGAGAGGGTTATGGCTACGAGCAGTACTTC
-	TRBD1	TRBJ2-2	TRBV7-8	CASSLGQGAFAGELFF	TGTGCCAGCAGCCTTGGACAGGGGGCCTTCGCCGGGGAGCTGTTTTTT
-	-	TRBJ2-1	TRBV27	CASSSDNEQFF	TGTGCCAGCAGTTCGGACAATGAGCAGTTCTTC
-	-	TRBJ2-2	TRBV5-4	CASSLPNGPTGELFF	TGTGCCAGCAGCCTACCTAACGGGCCAACCGGGGAGCTGTTTTTT
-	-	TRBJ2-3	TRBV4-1	CASSRQQGRSLNTDTQYF	TGCGCCAGCAGCCGGCAACAGGGACGGTCTCTAAACACAGATACGCAGTATTTT
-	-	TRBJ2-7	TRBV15	CATSLGPESYEQYF	TGTGCCACCAGCCTGGGCCCCGAGTCGTACGAGCAGTACTTC
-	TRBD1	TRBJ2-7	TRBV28	CASTLTGPSYEQYF	TGTGCCAGCACTTTGACAGGGCCTTCCTACGAGCAGTACTTC
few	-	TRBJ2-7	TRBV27	CASSRHYEQYF	TGTGCCAGCAGTCGTCACTACGAGCAGTACTTC
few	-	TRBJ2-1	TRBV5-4	CATHSENEQFF	TGTGCCACACATAGCGAAAATGAGCAGTTCTTC
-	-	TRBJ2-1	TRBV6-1	CASRMGQGFYNEQFF	TGTGCCAGCAGGATGGGTCAGGGTTTTTACAATGAGCAGTTCTTC
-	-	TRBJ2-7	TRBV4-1	CASSLLPRLARYEQYF	TGCGCCAGCAGCCTCTTGCCAAGACTTGCCAGATACGAGCAGTACTTC
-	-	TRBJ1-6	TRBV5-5	CASSLVPFLWEVKNSPLHF	TGTGCCAGCAGCTTGGTCCCATTCCTATGGGAGGTTAAAAATTCACCCCTCCACTTT
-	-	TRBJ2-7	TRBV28	CASSLYGGAYEQYF	TGTGCCAGCAGTTTATATGGGGGAGCATACGAGCAGTACTTC
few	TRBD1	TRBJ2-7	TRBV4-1	CASSPDRGRYEQYF	TGCGCCAGCAGCCCAGACAGGGGGCGCTACGAGCAGTACTTC
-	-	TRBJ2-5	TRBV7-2	CASSSGGETQYF	TGTGCCAGCAGCTCCGGAGGAGAGACCCAGTACTTC
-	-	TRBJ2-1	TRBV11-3	CASSGFHNEQFF	TGTGCCAGCAGCGGGTTCCACAATGAGCAGTTCTTC
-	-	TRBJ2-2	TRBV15	CATRPGGGGGELFF	TGTGCCACCAGACCGGGGGGAGGGGGCGGGGAGCTGTTTTTT
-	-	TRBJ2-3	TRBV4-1	CASSQGFTSSTDTQYF	TGCGCCAGCAGCCAAGGGTTTACATCTAGCACAGATACGCAGTATTTT
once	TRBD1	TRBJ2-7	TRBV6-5	CASSLSGTGGVLEQYF	TGTGCCAGCAGTTTATCCGGGACAGGGGGTGTTCTCGAGCAGTACTTC
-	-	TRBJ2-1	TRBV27	CASSFREDTSSYNEQFF	TGTGCCAGCAGTTTTCGCGAGGACACGAGCTCCTACAATGAGCAGTTCTTC
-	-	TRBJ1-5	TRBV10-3	CAISDSNQPQHF	TGTGCCATCAGTGATTCTAATCAGCCCCAGCATTTT
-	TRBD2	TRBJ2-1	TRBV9	CASSPPGLAGYNEQFF	TGTGCCAGCAGCCCACCAGGACTAGCGGGGTACAATGAGCAGTTCTTC
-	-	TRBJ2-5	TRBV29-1	CSVEDQGTQYF	TGCAGCGTTGAAGATCAGGGGACCCAGTACTTC
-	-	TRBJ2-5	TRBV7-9	CASSLATDRGTQYF	TGTGCCAGCAGCTTAGCTACCGATCGGGGGACCCAGTACTTC
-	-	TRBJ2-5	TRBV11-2	CASSRNKETQYF	TGTGCCAGCAGCCGAAATAAAGAGACCCAGTACTTC
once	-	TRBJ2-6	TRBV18	CASSPSWVSGANVLTF	TGTGCCAGCTCCCCATCTTGGGTGAGTGGGGCCAACGTCCTGACTTTC
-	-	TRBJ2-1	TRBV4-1	CASSHEWGYEQFF	TGCGCCAGCAGCCACGAATGGGGTTATGAGCAGTTCTTC
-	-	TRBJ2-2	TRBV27	CASSPFNTGELFF	TGTGCCAGCAGTCCCTTTAACACCGGGGAGCTGTTTTTT
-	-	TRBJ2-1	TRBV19	CASSTAGGRDEQFF	TGTGCCAGTAGTACCGCGGGTGGGCGGGATGAGCAGTTCTTC
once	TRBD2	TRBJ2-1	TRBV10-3	CAIRTPLAGGPNEQFF	TGTGCCATCAGGACCCCCCTAGCGGGAGGGCCGAATGAGCAGTTCTTC
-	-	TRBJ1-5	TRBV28	CASSLGGPGNQPQHF	TGTGCCAGCAGTTTAGGGGGGCCGGGCAATCAGCCCCAGCATTTT
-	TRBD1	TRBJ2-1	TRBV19	CASSIDLLWDSYNEQFF	TGTGCCAGTAGTATAGATCTTTTATGGGACAGTTACAATGAGCAGTTCTTC
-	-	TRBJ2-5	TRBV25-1	CASTPVSGSQETQYF	TGTGCCAGCACCCCCGTAAGCGGCTCCCAAGAGACCCAGTACTTC
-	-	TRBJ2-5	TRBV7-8	CASSLAYPRQETQYF	TGTGCCAGCAGCTTAGCGTACCCACGGCAAGAGACCCAGTACTTC
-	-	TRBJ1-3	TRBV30	CAWSTGNTIYF	TGTGCCTGGAGCACTGGAAACACCATATATTTT
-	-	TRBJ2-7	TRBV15	CATSREKPSYEQYF	TGTGCCACCAGCAGAGAGAAACCAAGCTACGAGCAGTACTTC
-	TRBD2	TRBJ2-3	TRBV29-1	CSVQASGGSTDTQYF	TGCAGCGTTCAAGCTAGCGGGGGTAGCACAGATACGCAGTATTTT
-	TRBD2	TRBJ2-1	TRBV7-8	CASSPRRTSASYNEQFF	TGTGCCAGCAGCCCAAGACGGACTAGCGCGTCCTACAATGAGCAGTTCTTC
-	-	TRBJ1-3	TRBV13	CASSAEGFSGNTIYF	TGTGCCAGCAGCGCAGAAGGGTTTTCTGGAAACACCATATATTTT